These T cell receptor beta chains were read from a single sample in a study of beta chain features in type 1 diabetes. Repertoires were generated with immunoSEQ multiplex PCR, while TCRdb's copy carries only in-frame clones and drops some. This table has about 130,000 clones, about 10% appearing once. The sample comprised central memory CD4+ T cells from blood. The receptor set was obtained from a man aged 18 to 29 in good health. Both conserved end residues are part of each CDR3. The D gene is left open where the match is weak. Only some rows state a clone size, as once, few, many or a class for expanded clones.

d_gene	abundance	v_gene	j_gene	CDR3nt	CDR3aa
TRBD1	few	TRBV30	TRBJ1-1	TGTGCCTGGAGTGGGACAGGGCAAGCTTTCTTT	CAWSGTGQAFF
-	-	TRBV9	TRBJ1-1	TGTGCCAGCAGCGTAGGGATGGCGGGCGGGGCTTTCTTT	CASSVGMAGGAFF
TRBD1	many	TRBV28	TRBJ2-7	TGTGCCAGCAGCCCGGGACAGGGGGACGAGCAGTACTTC	CASSPGQGDEQYF
-	-	TRBV6-1	TRBJ2-6	TGTGCCAGCAGTGAAGCCAGCAGGCCAAGGGGGGCCAACGTCCTGACTTTC	CASSEASRPRGANVLTF
TRBD2	-	TRBV7-2	TRBJ2-4	TGTGCCAGCAGCAACCTACTGACTAGCGGGGGGGTCATTCAGTACTTC	CASSNLLTSGGVIQYF
-	-	TRBV7-9	TRBJ2-5	TGTGCCAGCAGCTTAGTGGGAGGCGGCCAAGAGACCCAGTACTTC	CASSLVGGGQETQYF
TRBD2	-	TRBV4-3	TRBJ2-7	TGCGCCAGCAGCCAAGACGGTCCCGGGACTAGCGGGGGCGTCTACGAGCAGTACTTC	CASSQDGPGTSGGVYEQYF
-	-	TRBV7-9	TRBJ1-2	TGTGCCAGCAGCTTAGAGGGTGTTGGGGGGTCCACCTATGGCTACACCTTC	CASSLEGVGGSTYGYTF
TRBD2	-	TRBV14	TRBJ2-5	TGTGCCAGCAGCCAAGGTGCTAGCGGGGGCCATCAAGAGACCCAGTACTTC	CASSQGASGGHQETQYF
-	few	TRBV30	TRBJ2-3	TGTGCCTGGAGTGTGGCAGGGATAACAGATACGCAGTATTTT	CAWSVAGITDTQYF
TRBD2	few	TRBV4-3	TRBJ2-7	TGCGCCAGCAGCCAAGAAGCAAGCCGACTAGCGGGGCCGAACGAGCAGTACTTC	CASSQEASRLAGPNEQYF
TRBD2	-	TRBV7-2	TRBJ2-1	TGTGCCAGCAGCAAAGAGCGGGGGGGGTCGCGCAATGAGCAGTTCTTC	CASSKERGGSRNEQFF
-	few	TRBV7-9	TRBJ2-1	TGTGCCAGCAGCTTAGTAACAGGGACAAGAGGGGGTGAGCAGTTCTTC	CASSLVTGTRGGEQFF
-	-	TRBV5-1	TRBJ2-2	TGCGCCAGCAGCCCCGGAAACAGGGACGGGGAGCTGTTTTTT	CASSPGNRDGELFF
-	-	TRBV19	TRBJ2-1	TGTGCCAGTATGGAGGGGAGCTCCTACAATGAGCAGTTCTTC	CASMEGSSYNEQFF
-	few	TRBV10-3	TRBJ2-1	TGTGCCGTAACGGGAAGGGCTCTCAATGAGCAGTTCTTC	CAVTGRALNEQFF
-	-	TRBV5-1	TRBJ1-5	TGCGCCAGCAGCTTGGAAGGGACTAGCAATCAGTCCCAGCATTTT	CASSLEGTSNQSQHF
-	-	TRBV9	TRBJ1-4	TGTGCCAGCAGCGTAGAGGGGTTACAAGAAAAACTGTTTTTT	CASSVEGLQEKLFF
-	few	TRBV18	TRBJ1-1	TGTGCCAGCTCATCCGTGAACACTGAAGCTTTCTTT	CASSSVNTEAFF
-	few	TRBV6-6	TRBJ2-7	TGTGCCAGCAGTTCTAGGAATGCCTACGAGCAGTACTTC	CASSSRNAYEQYF
-	-	TRBV10-3	TRBJ1-1	TGTGCCACGCGACTGGAGGGGCCCTCGGGTGAAGCTTTCTTT	CATRLEGPSGEAFF
-	-	TRBV7-2	TRBJ2-5	TGTGCCAGCAGCTCGGTTGGCGGGATCCAAGAGACCCAGTACTTC	CASSSVGGIQETQYF
TRBD1	-	TRBV30	TRBJ1-2	TGTGCCTGGACCCCGGGACAGGGGATTGGCTACACCTTC	CAWTPGQGIGYTF
-	few	TRBV7-6	TRBJ2-5	TGTGCCAGCAGCTCAGTGCAGGGGTCAGAGACCCAGTACTTC	CASSSVQGSETQYF
-	few	TRBV19	TRBJ1-4	TGTGCCAGTACCTTCCGGAGCACTAATGAAAAACTGTTTTTT	CASTFRSTNEKLFF
TRBD1	-	TRBV18	TRBJ1-5	TGTGCCAGCTCCCAATCGACAGGGGAGAAGGGTAGGGCCCAGCATTTT	CASSQSTGEKGRAQHF
TRBD2	-	TRBV7-6	TRBJ2-7	TGTGCCAGCAGCTCGCTAGCGGGGGCCCGCTACGAGCAGTACTTC	CASSSLAGARYEQYF
-	-	TRBV6-1	TRBJ2-1	TGTGCCAGCAGTGATGGTGGGGGCAACTACAATGAGCAGTTCTTC	CASSDGGGNYNEQFF
TRBD1	many	TRBV9	TRBJ2-1	TGTGCCAGCAGCGCGACAGGGGTCTCCTACAATGAGCAGTTCTTC	CASSATGVSYNEQFF
-	few	TRBV2	TRBJ1-4	TGTGCCAGCACTCGGGGGAGATCTAATGAAAAACTGTTTTTT	CASTRGRSNEKLFF
-	-	TRBV2	TRBJ2-5	TGTGCCAGCAGAGACTGGTTCCAAGAGACCCAGTACTTC	CASRDWFQETQYF
TRBD1	few	TRBV4-1	TRBJ1-2	TGCGCCAGCAGCCAAGAGACGGACAGGGGATACACCTTC	CASSQETDRGYTF
TRBD2	few	TRBV7-3	TRBJ2-3	TGTGCCAGCAGCTTATCGAGCGGGGGGTATGCAGATACGCAGTATTTT	CASSLSSGGYADTQYF
TRBD2	-	TRBV11-2	TRBJ2-3	TGTGCCAGCAGCTTAGGGACTAGGACAGATACGCAGTATTTT	CASSLGTRTDTQYF
-	few	TRBV20-1	TRBJ2-1	TGCAGTGCTCCCCGGTGGAATGAGCAGTTCTTC	CSAPRWNEQFF
-	-	TRBV6-5	TRBJ2-7	TGTGCCAGCAGCCCCAGGGCCCCACCCTACGAGCAGTACTTC	CASSPRAPPYEQYF
-	few	TRBV30	TRBJ1-6	TGTGCCTGGAGTGTATCCACGGGTTCACCCCTCCACTTT	CAWSVSTGSPLHF
-	few	TRBV7-2	TRBJ2-7	TGTGCCAGCAGCTTAAAAATCAGCTACGAGCAGTACTTC	CASSLKISYEQYF
-	-	TRBV7-2	TRBJ2-3	TGTGCCAGCAGCCGCGGGGGCTCCTGGGGGGATACGCAGTATTTT	CASSRGGSWGDTQYF
-	few	TRBV6-5	TRBJ1-6	TGTGCCAGCAGTTACAAGGAGATTGGGTCACCCCTCCACTTT	CASSYKEIGSPLHF
-	few	TRBV4-2	TRBJ2-7	TGTGCCAGCAGCCAAGGCGAAGGGGTTGATTACGAGCAGTACTTC	CASSQGEGVDYEQYF
TRBD1	few	TRBV10-3	TRBJ2-2	TGTGCCATCACCCCCGGGACAGAAGTCGGGGAGCTGTTTTTT	CAITPGTEVGELFF
-	once	TRBV9	TRBJ2-1	TGTGCCAGCAGCACCCAGGGAAGTCGCTCCTACAATGAGCAGTTCTTC	CASSTQGSRSYNEQFF
TRBD1	-	TRBV6-5	TRBJ1-6	TGTGCCAGCAGGTGGGACAGGGAGGGTTCACCCCTCCACTTT	CASRWDREGSPLHF
TRBD2	few	TRBV5-1	TRBJ2-3	TGCGCCAGCAGCTTTGCGGGAGCAGATACGCAGTATTTT	CASSFAGADTQYF
TRBD1	-	TRBV7-7	TRBJ2-7	TGTGCCAGCAGCCCCTCGGGACAGTTATCCTACGAGCAGTACTTC	CASSPSGQLSYEQYF
TRBD1	few	TRBV29-1	TRBJ1-3	TGCAGCGTTGTAGAGGGGGCCGTAGGAAACACCATATATTTT	CSVVEGAVGNTIYF
-	-	TRBV4-1	TRBJ2-6	TGCGCCAGCAGCCAAGCGGGGGGCCTCGGGGCCAACGTCCCGACTTTC	CASSQAGGLGANVPTF